Sequencing of this TCR beta chain was carried out in a study of T cell responses to AZD1222 COVID-19 vaccine (dated by TCRdb to the early 2020s). In the study overall: A total of approximately 250 trial participants underwent TCR sequencing, of whom under 220 had received two doses of AZD1222 and approximately 25 had received two doses of the MenACWY control vaccine. Trial participants were enrolled by age into 18-55, 56-69 and 70-plus year subgroups, with around 140, 26 and 57 TCR-sequenced participants respectively. Points the paper makes about the study in general: Spike-specific TCR breadth and depth rose significantly after two AZD1222 doses compared with day 0 and with MenACWY recipients. The 56-69-year group was small, and its depth increase did not reach significance, likely because of low power. No day 14 peak-response samples were available, so repertoires were characterized only after the peak T cell response. Participants were mostly white British and included more females than males, and it was suggested by the authors that clonal diversity may have been underestimated. Vaccine-associated CD4 TCRs spanned the whole spike protein, with dominant responses in regions 160-218 and 743-854. Reportedly, close to half of the unique spike-specific TCRs recognized epitopes lying outside the regions that are mutated in the B.1.351 and B.1.1.7 variants. Conclusions about previously exposed vaccinees are limited, since just five or six AZD1222 recipients were seropositive for SARS-CoV-2 at baseline.

The CDR3 contains 15 residues, cysteine and phenylalanine counted. Of all the DNA, just the CDR3 is kept, 45 bases in frame from base 1. CDR1 and CDR2, looked up from the germline V gene (reference sequence), are SEHNR and FQNEAQ. As regards this clone: No cognate antigen has been identified for it. The junction differs from germline at one of its ends, possibly a read error.

The CDR3 regions of human TCRbeta chains were analyzed by immunosequencing. Per the source publication's procedure: TCRs in the repertoires were compared against a reference library of SARS-CoV-2-specific TCRs that had been generated with the MIRA antigen-specificity platform. Breadth was defined as the fraction of unique TCRs that were SARS-CoV-2-associated, and depth was defined as the fraction of total T cells that were SARS-CoV-2-associated. Using the MIRA data, each spike-specific TCR was assigned both to the spike region to which the TCR was reactive and to a CD4 or CD8 class. Log10-transformed breadth and depth values were compared by one-way ANOVA with Sidak's multiple comparisons tests. TCRdb mirrors the immuneACCESS table, restricted to in-frame sequences. Some clones are absent from its copies; in checked studies, under half trace to an unresolved V gene, and the reason for the others is unknown. D and trimming were read from the DNA, whereas the V and J calls and clone size are those reported in that table. This sample is represented by 130,000 to 150,000 clones; roughly 89% of them were singletons. Jointly, the top ten make up around 1.5% of the sample.

The label giving this sample's time point can be read as: about 28 days (+/-7) after the second vaccine dose. AZD1222 recipients with second doses at about 4 weeks or about 12 weeks were pooled, because spike-specific TCR depth and breadth did not differ between schedules. The vaccinee samples were drawn from two UK trials, COV001 and COV002, one of which was a single-blind randomized controlled phase 2/3 trial testing AZD1222 (ChAdOx1 nCoV-19) in healthy adults. Trial participant PBMC samples were collected at day 0 and day 28 after the second dose for TCRbeta chain sequencing. The source was peripheral blood, collected 28 days after the second AZD1222 dose. The V and J segments used are TRBV7-9 and TRBJ1-1; the D gene cannot be named for sure. This sequence was found in an adult who received the AZD1222 COVID-19 vaccine. The sequence in DNA is TGTGCCAGCAGTTTAGGTAATATTGAGGAAACTGAAGCTTTCTTT. It encodes CASSLGNIEETEAFF.